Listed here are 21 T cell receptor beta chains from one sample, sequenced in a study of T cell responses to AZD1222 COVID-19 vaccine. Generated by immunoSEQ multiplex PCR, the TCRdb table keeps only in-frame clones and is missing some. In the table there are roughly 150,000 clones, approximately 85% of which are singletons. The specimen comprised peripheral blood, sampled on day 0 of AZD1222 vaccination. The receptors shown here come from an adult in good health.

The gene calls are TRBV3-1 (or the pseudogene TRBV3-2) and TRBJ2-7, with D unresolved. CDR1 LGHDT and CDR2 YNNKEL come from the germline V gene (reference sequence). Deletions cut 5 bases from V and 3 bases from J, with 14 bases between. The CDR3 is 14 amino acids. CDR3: CASSIQTRYYEQYF. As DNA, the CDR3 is TGTGCCAGCAGCATCCAAACCCGTTACTACGAGCAGTACTTC.

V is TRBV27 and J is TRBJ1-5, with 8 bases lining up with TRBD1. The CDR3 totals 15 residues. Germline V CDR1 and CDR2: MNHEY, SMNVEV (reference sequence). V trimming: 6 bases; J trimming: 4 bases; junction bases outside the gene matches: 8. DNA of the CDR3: TGTGCCAGCAGCCCTGGGACAGGTCAGAATCAGCCCCAGCATTTT. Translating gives CASSPGTGQNQPQHF.

In nucleotides, the CDR3 is TGCGCCAGCAGCCCCGGTACCGAACAGGCTGAAGCTTTCTTT. Its protein is CASSPGTEQAEAFF. V gene TRBV5-1 combines with J gene TRBJ1-1; D possibly corresponds to TRBD1 (5 bases). Trimming removed 4 bases from V and 6 bases from J, with 16 bases in between. Germline CDR1 reads SGHRS; CDR2 reads YFSETQ. The CDR3 consists of 14 residues. Complete variable domain (other parts from reference TRBV5-1 and TRBJ1-1): KAGVTQTPRYLIKTRGQQVTLSCSPISGHRSVSWYQQTPGQGLQFLFEYFSETQRNKGNFPGRFSGRQFSNSRSEMNVSTLELGDSALYLCASSPGTEQAEAFFGQGTRLTVV.

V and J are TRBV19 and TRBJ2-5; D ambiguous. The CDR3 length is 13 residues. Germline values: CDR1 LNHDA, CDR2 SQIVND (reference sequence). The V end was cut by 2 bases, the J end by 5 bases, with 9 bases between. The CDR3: CASSISAVETQYF. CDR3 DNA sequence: TGTGCCAGTAGTATATCGGCCGTCGAGACCCAGTACTTC.

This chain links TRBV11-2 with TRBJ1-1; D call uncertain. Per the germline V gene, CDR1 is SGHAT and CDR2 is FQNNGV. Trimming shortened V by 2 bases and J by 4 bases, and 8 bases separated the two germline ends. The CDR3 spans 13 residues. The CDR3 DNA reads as TGTGCCAGCAGCTTAAGATATGGCACTGAAGCTTTCTTT. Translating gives CASSLRYGTEAFF.

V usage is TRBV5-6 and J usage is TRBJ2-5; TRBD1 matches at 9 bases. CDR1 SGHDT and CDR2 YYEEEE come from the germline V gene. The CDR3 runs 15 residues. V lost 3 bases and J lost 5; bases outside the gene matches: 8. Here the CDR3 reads CASSSNRGRGETQYF. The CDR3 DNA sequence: TGTGCCAGCAGCTCTAACAGGGGGCGCGGTGAGACCCAGTACTTC.

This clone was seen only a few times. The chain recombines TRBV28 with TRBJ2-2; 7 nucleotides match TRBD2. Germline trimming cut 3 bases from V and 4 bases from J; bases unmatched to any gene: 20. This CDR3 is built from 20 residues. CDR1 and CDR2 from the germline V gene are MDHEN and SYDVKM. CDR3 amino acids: CASSLLLDGIGRGSTGELFF. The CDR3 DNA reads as TGTGCCAGCAGTTTGTTGCTAGATGGGATAGGGCGGGGGAGCACCGGGGAGCTGTTTTTT.

The CDR3 loop reads CASSPDWGNTEAFF. As DNA, the CDR3 is TGTGCCAGCAGCCCGGACTGGGGGAACACTGAAGCTTTCTTT. This sequence joins TRBV3-1 (or the pseudogene TRBV3-2) and TRBJ1-1; D is undetermined. There are 14 residues in the CDR3. In germline, CDR1 is LGHDT, CDR2 YNNKEL (reference sequence). V lost 4 bases and J lost 1, with 10 bases in between.

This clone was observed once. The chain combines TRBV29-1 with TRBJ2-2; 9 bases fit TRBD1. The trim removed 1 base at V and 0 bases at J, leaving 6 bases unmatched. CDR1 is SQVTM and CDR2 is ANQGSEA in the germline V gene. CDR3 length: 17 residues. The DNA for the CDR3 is TGCAGCGTTGAAGGCCTTCGGGACAGGGCGAACACCGGGGAGCTGTTTTTT. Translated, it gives CSVEGLRDRANTGELFF.

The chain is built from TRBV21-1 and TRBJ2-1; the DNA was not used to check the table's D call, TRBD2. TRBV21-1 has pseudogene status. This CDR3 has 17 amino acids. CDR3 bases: TGTGCCAGCAGCCAAGACCGGACTAGCGGGAGCCAGAATGAGCAGTTCTTC. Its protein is CASSQDRTSGSQNEQFF.

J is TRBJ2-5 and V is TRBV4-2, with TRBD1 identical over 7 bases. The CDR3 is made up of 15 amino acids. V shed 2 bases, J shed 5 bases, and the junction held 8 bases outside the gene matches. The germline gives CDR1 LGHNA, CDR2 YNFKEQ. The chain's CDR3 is CASSQTLTGWETQYF. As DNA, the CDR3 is TGTGCCAGCAGCCAAACATTGACAGGGTGGGAGACCCAGTACTTC.

The CDR3 reads CSASSDTGELFF. The CDR3 DNA reads TGCAGTGCTAGTTCGGACACCGGGGAGCTGTTTTTT. The rearrangement joins TRBV20-1 to TRBJ2-2; D gene unclear. The CDR3 loop spans 12 amino acids. Per germline, CDR1 DFQATT and CDR2 SNEGSKA (reference sequence). Trimming left V 3 bases short and J 3 bases short, with 5 bases between.

The CDR3 loop is CASSYRTTNTEAFF. The CDR3 DNA reads as TGTGCCAGCAGTTATCGGACAACGAACACTGAAGCTTTCTTT. This chain connects TRBV6-5 to TRBJ1-1; TRBD1 might be the D (5 bases). The CDR3 extends over 14 amino acids. Germline assignment: CDR1 MNHEY and CDR2 SVGAGI. Trimming pared 3 bases from V and 1 base from J, leaving 9 bases between.

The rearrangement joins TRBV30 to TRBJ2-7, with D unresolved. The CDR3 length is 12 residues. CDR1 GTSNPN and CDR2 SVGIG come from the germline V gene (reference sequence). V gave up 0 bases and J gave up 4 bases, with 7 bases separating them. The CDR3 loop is CAWSVQLYEQYF. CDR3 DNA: TGTGCCTGGAGTGTACAGTTGTACGAGCAGTACTTC. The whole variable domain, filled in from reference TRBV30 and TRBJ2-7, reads SQTIHQWPATLVQPVGSPLSLECTVEGTSNPNLYWYRQAAGRGLQLLFYSVGIGQISSEVPQNLSASRPQDRQFILSSKKLLLSDSGFYLCAWSVQLYEQYFGPGTRLTVT.

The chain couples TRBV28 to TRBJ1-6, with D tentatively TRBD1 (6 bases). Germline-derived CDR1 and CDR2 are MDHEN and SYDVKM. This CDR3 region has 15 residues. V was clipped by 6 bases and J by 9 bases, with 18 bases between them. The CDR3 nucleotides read TGTGCCAGCAGGCCGGCCGGGGGGCGGATTTCACCCCTCCACTTT. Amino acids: CASRPAGGRISPLHF. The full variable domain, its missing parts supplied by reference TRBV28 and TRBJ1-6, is DVKVTQSSRYLVKRTGEKVFLECVQDMDHENMFWYRQDPGLGLRLIYFSYDVKMKEKGDIPEGYSVSREKKERFSLILESASTNQTSMYLCASRPAGGRISPLHFGNGTRLTVT.

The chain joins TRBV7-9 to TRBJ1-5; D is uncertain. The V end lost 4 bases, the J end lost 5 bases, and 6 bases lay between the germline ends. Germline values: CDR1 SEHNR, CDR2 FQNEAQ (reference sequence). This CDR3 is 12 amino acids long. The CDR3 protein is CASSSMDQPQHF. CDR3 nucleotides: TGTGCCAGCAGCTCCATGGATCAGCCCCAGCATTTT.

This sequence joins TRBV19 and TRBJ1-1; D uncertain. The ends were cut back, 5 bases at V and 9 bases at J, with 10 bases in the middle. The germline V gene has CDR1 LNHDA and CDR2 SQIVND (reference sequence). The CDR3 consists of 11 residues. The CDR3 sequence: CASSLPPQAFF. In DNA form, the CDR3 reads TGTGCCAGTAGTCTCCCCCCCCAAGCTTTCTTT.

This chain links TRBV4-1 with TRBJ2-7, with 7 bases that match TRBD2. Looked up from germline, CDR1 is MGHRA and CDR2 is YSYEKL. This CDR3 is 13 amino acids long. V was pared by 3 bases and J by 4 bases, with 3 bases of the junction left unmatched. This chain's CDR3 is CASSHRAGYEQYF. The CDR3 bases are TGCGCCAGCAGCCATAGAGCGGGGTACGAGCAGTACTTC.

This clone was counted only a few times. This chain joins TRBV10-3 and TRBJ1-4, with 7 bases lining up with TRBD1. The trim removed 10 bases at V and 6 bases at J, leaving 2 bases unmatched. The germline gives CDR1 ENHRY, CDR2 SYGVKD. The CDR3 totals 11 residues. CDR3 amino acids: CATRGDEKLFF. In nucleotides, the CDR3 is TGTGCCACCAGGGGGGATGAAAAACTGTTTTTT.

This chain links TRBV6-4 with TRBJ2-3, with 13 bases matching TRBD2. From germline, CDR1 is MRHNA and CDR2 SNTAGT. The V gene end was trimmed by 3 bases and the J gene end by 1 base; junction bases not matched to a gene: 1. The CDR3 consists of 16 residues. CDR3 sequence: CASSEGTSGGTDTQYF. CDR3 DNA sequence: TGTGCCAGCAGTGAGGGGACTAGCGGGGGCACAGATACGCAGTATTTT.

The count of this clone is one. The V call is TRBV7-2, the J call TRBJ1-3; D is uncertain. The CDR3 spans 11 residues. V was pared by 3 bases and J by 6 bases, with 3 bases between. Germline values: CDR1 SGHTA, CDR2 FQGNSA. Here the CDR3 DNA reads TGTGCCAGCAGCTTCGTAAACACCATATATTTT. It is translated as CASSFVNTIYF.